Below, 9 T cell receptor beta chains from the same sample are listed, as sequenced in a study of T cell responses to AZD1222 COVID-19 vaccine. Clones were sequenced by immunoSEQ multiplex PCR, and TCRdb holds only the in-frame ones, with some missing. The sample contains about 120,000 clones, around 88% of which appear only once. The sequencing used peripheral blood, collected on day 0 of AZD1222 vaccination. These receptors were collected from an adult in good health.

V gene TRBV19 combines with J gene TRBJ2-7; a weak D match, TRBD2 (5 bases). CDR3 size: 15 residues. V shed 8 bases and J shed 2 bases, with 19 bases lying between them. The germline V gene has CDR1 LNHDA and CDR2 SQIVND (reference sequence). The CDR3 DNA reads as TGTGCCAGTCGGCAGGAGGAGAATCTTGCCTACGAGCAGTACTTC. As protein: CASRQEENLAYEQYF.

The V gene is TRBV18, the J gene TRBJ2-5; unclear D gene. CDR1 KGHSH and CDR2 LQKENI come from the germline V gene. V shed 2 bases and J shed 5 bases, with 9 bases lying between them. The CDR3 covers 13 residues. CDR3 nucleotide sequence: TGTGCCAGCTCACCAGCCCCATCCGAGACCCAGTACTTC. Protein: CASSPAPSETQYF. Combining the CDR3 with reference TRBV18 and TRBJ2-5 gives the whole variable domain NAGVMQNPRHLVRRRGQEARLRCSPMKGHSHVYWYRQLPEEGLKFMVYLQKENIIDESGMPKERFSAEFPKEGPSILRIQQVVRGDSAAYFCASSPAPSETQYFGPGTRLLVL.

This sequence joins TRBV5-1 and TRBJ1-1, with D possibly being TRBD1 (6 bases). The germline V gene encodes CDR1 SGHRS and CDR2 YFSETQ. Trimming cost V 2 bases and J 4 bases, with 12 bases left between them. The CDR3 has 14 residues. The CDR3 nucleotides are TGCGCCAGCAGCTTTGACGGACAGCCCACTGAAGCTTTCTTT. Protein product: CASSFDGQPTEAFF.

The rearrangement joins TRBV12-5 to TRBJ2-3; D may match TRBD1 or TRBD2 (5 bases each). The CDR3 is 19 amino acids. Per germline, CDR1 LGHNT and CDR2 FRNRAP. Trimming pared 3 bases from V and 0 bases from J, leaving 22 bases between. The CDR3 sequence is CASGFGTEQANLSTDTQYF. The CDR3 DNA follows: TGTGCTAGTGGTTTTGGGACGGAGCAGGCGAACCTTAGCACAGATACGCAGTATTTT.

This clone was seen a single time. V gene TRBV18 combines with J gene TRBJ2-5, with a tentative D call TRBD2 (6 bases). This CDR3 comprises 13 residues. Trimming stripped 2 bases from V and 5 bases from J, with 9 bases between. Germline V CDR1 and CDR2: KGHSH, LQKENI. The CDR3 reads CASSPTSSETQYF. Here the CDR3 DNA reads TGTGCCAGCTCACCAACTAGCTCCGAGACCCAGTACTTC.

J is TRBJ2-1 and V is TRBV18; the D gene is possibly TRBD1 (6 bases). V was pared by 0 bases and J by 10 bases, with 16 bases between. This CDR3 spans 15 amino acids. CDR1 and CDR2 from the germline V gene are KGHSH and LQKENI. CDR3 nucleotide sequence: TGTGCCAGCTCACCACCGCTTCAGGGGAGAGACGAGCAGTTCTTC. It encodes CASSPPLQGRDEQFF.

This clone was recorded a few times. This chain links TRBV7-6 with TRBJ2-1; TRBD1 agrees at 11 bases. This CDR3 is built from 14 residues. J gave up 10 bases and V 5 bases, and 7 bases lay outside the gene matches. The germline gives CDR1 SGHVS, CDR2 FNYEAQ. CDR3 in amino acids: CASSMGQGELEQFF. CDR3 sequence (DNA): TGTGCCAGCAGCATGGGACAGGGGGAACTGGAGCAGTTCTTC.

This clone was detected once. The rearrangement uses TRBV25-1 and TRBJ1-6, with D possibly TRBD1 on 5 matching bases. Per the germline V gene, CDR1 is MGHDK and CDR2 is SYGVNS. Deletions cut 1 base from V and 18 bases from J, with 16 bases between. This CDR3 contains 13 residues. CDR3 sequence: CASSESAGPLRHF. The CDR3 DNA follows: TGTGCCAGCAGTGAATCGGCAGGGCCGCTCCGCCACTTT.

V usage is TRBV19 and J usage is TRBJ2-7, with 9 bases that match TRBD1. Trimming at V came to 2 bases and at J to 4 bases, leaving 6 bases not matched to a gene. The CDR3 loop spans 15 amino acids. Germline V lookup: CDR1 LNHDA, CDR2 SQIVND (reference sequence). The DNA of the CDR3 is TGTGCCAGTAGTATATCGGGACAGGGTCTGTACGAGCAGTACTTC. Protein sequence: CASSISGQGLYEQYF.